This T cell receptor beta chain was captured in a study of response to subunit inactivated influenza vaccine. General study results and limits: Each seasonal flu vaccination may recruit only limited new T cells, authors suggested.

A remark on this clonotype: Its antigen remains unidentified.

TCRdb reanalysed the RT-PCR reads using MiXCR and keeps one entry per CDR3 protein. The table has 800,000 to 1,000,000 distinct CDR3 sequences, roughly 20% seen once; the top ten hold 10%. Per the germline V gene, CDR1 is SEHNR and CDR2 is FQNEAQ (reference sequence). CDR3 size: 13 residues. V was pared by 5 bases and J by 2 bases, with 10 bases between. The rearrangement joins TRBV7-9 to TRBJ2-7; TRBD1 might be the D (5 bases). The source of this sequence is a man aged 45-65 years who received an inactivated influenza vaccine. The sample in question was PBMCs from blood, obtained roughly 5 days after vaccination. The CDR3: CASSHGQPYEQYF. In nucleotides, the CDR3 is TGTGCCAGCAGCCACGGACAACCCTACGAGCAGTACTTC.